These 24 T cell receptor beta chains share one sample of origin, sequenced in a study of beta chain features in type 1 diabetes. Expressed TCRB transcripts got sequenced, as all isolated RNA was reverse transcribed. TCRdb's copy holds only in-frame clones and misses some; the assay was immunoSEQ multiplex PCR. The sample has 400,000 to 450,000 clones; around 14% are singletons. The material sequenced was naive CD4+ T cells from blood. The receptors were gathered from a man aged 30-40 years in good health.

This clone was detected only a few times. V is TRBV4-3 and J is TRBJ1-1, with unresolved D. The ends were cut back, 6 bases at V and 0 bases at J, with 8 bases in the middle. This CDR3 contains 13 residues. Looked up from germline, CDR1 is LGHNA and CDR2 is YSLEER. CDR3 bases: TGCGCCAGCAGTCGCACAGTGAACACTGAAGCTTTCTTT. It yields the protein CASSRTVNTEAFF.

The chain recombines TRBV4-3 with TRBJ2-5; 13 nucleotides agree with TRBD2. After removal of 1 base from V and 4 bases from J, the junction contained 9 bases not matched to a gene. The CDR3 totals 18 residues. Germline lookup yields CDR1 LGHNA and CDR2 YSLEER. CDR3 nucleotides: TGCGCCAGCAGCCAAGGCCCACTAGCGGGAGGGCTGGGAGAGACCCAGTACTTC. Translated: CASSQGPLAGGLGETQYF.

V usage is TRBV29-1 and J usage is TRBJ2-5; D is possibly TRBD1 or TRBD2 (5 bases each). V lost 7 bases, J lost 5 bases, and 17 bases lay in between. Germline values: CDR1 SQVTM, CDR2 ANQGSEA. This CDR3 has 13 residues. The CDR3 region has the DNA TGCAGCGCGGTCTACCGGGGCGGGGAGACCCAGTACTTC. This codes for CSAVYRGGETQYF.

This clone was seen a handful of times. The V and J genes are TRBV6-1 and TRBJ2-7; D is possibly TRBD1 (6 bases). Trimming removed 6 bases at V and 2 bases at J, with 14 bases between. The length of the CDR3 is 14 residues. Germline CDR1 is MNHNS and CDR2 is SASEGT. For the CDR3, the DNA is TGTGCCAGCAGAATAGACAGGTACACCTACGAGCAGTACTTC. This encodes CASRIDRYTYEQYF.

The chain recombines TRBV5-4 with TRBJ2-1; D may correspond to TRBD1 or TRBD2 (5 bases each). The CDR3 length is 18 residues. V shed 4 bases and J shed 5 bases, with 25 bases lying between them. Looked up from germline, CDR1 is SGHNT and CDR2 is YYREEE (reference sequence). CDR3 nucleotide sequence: TGTGCCAGCAGCGGGGGAATCCCTTACCCGGGCGCACACAATGAGCAGTTCTTC. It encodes CASSGGIPYPGAHNEQFF. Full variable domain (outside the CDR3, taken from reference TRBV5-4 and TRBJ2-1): ETGVTQSPTHLIKTRGQQVTLRCSSQSGHNTVSWYQQALGQGPQFIFQYYREEENGRGNFPPRFSGLQFPNYSSELNVNALELDDSALYLCASSGGIPYPGAHNEQFFGPGTRLTVL.

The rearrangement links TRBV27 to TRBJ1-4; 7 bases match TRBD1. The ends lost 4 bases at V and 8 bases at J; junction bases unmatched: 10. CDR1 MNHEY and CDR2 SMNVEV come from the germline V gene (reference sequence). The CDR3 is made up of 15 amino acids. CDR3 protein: CASSSRDSPKEKLFF. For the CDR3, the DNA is TGTGCCAGCAGTTCCCGGGACAGCCCCAAGGAAAAACTGTTTTTT. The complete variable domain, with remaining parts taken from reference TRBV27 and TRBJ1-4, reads EAQVTQNPRYLITVTGKKLTVTCSQNMNHEYMSWYRQDPGLGLRQIYYSMNVEVTDKGDVPEGYKVSRKEKRNFPLILESPSPNQTSLYFCASSSRDSPKEKLFFGSGTQLSVL.

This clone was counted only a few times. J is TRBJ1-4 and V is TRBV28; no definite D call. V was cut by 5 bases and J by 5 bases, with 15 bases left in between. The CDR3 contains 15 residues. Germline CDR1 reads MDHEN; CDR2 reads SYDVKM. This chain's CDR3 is CASSTGGRMNEKLFF. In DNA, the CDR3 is TGTGCCAGCAGTACGGGAGGGCGGATGAATGAAAAACTGTTTTTT.

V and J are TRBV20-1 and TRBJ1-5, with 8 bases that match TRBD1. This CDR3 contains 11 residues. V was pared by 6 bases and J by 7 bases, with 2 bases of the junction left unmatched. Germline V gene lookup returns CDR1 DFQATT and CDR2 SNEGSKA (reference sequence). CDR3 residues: CSAGQGQPQHF. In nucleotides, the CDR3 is TGCAGTGCAGGACAGGGACAGCCCCAGCATTTT.

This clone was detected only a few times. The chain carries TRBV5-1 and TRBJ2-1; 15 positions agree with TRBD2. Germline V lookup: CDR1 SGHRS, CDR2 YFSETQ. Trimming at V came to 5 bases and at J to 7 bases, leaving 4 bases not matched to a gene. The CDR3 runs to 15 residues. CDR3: CASRDGLAGGNEQFF. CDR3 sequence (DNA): TGCGCCAGCAGGGATGGACTAGCGGGAGGGAATGAGCAGTTCTTC.

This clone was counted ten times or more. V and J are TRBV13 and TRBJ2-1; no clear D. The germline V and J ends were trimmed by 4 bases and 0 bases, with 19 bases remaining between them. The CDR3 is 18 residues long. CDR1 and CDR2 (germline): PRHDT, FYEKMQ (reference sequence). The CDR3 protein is CASSSPSRGPSSYNEQFF. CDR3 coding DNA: TGTGCCAGCAGCTCTCCCTCTAGAGGCCCGAGCTCCTACAATGAGCAGTTCTTC.

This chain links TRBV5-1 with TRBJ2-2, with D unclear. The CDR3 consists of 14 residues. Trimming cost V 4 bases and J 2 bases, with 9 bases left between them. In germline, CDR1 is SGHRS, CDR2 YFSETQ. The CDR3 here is CASSPSHNTGELFF. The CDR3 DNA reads TGCGCCAGCAGCCCATCTCACAACACCGGGGAGCTGTTTTTT.

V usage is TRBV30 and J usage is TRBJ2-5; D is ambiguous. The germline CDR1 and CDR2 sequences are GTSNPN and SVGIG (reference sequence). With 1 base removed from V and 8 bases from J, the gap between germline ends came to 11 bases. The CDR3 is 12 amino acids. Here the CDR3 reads CAWSDSPRTQYF. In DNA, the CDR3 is TGTGCCTGGAGTGACAGCCCTCGAACCCAGTACTTC.

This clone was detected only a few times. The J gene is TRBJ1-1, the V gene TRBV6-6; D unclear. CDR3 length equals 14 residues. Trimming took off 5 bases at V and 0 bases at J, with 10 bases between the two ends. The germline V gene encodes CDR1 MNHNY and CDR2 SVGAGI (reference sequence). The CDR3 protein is CASSAQGMNTEAFF. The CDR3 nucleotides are TGTGCCAGCAGTGCACAAGGCATGAACACTGAAGCTTTCTTT.

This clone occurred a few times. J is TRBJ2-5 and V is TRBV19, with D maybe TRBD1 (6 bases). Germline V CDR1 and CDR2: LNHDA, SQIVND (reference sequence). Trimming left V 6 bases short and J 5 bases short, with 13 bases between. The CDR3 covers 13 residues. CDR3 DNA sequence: TGTGCCAGTAGCCTACAGGGTTCGGAGACCCAGTACTTC. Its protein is CASSLQGSETQYF.

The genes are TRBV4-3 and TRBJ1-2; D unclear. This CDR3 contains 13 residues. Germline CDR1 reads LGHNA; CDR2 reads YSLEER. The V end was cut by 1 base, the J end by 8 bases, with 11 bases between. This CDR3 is CASSQVPMGGYTF. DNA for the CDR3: TGCGCCAGCAGCCAAGTCCCCATGGGGGGCTACACCTTC.

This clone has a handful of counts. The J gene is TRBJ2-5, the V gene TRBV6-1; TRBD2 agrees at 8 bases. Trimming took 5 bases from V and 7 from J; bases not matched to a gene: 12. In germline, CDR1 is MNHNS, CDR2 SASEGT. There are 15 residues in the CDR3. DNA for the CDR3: TGTGCCAGCAGTCGCCCGGAACTAGCGGCCAGGACCCAGTACTTC. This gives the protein CASSRPELAARTQYF.

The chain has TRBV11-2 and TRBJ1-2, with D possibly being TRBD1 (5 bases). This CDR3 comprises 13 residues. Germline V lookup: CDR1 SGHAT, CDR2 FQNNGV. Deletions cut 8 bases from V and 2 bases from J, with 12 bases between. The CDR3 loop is CASSFGGNYGYTF. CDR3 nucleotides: TGTGCCAGCTCCTTCGGGGGAAACTATGGCTACACCTTC.

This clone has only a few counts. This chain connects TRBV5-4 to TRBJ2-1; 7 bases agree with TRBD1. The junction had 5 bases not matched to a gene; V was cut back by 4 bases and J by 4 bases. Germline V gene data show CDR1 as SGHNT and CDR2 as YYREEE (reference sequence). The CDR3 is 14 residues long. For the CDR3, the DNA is TGTGCCAGCAGCGAACCGACAGGGTACAATGAGCAGTTCTTC. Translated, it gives CASSEPTGYNEQFF.

CDR3 DNA sequence: TGTGCCAGCAGCCCTCGACAGGGACTACAAGAGACCCAGTACTTC. It specifies CASSPRQGLQETQYF. The chain couples TRBV9 to TRBJ2-5; the D gene could be TRBD1 or TRBD2 (7 bases each). The CDR3 length is 15 residues. Trimming left V 4 bases short and J 2 bases short, with 15 bases between. Germline V gives CDR1 SGDLS, CDR2 YYNGEE.

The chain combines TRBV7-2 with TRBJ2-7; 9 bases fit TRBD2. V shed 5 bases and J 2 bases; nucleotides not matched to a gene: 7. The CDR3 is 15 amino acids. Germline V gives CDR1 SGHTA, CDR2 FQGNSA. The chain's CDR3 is CASSKASGDAYEQYF. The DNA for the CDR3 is TGTGCCAGCAGCAAAGCTAGCGGGGACGCCTACGAGCAGTACTTC.

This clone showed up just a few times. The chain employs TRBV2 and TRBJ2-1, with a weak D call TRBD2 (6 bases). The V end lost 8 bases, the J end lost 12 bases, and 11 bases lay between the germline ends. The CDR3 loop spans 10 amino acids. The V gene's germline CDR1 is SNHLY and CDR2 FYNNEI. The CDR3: CASQEGSQFF. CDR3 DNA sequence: TGTGCCAGCCAGGAGGGATCGCAGTTCTTC. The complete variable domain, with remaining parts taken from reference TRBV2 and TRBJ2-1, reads EPEVTQTPSHQVTQMGQEVILRCVPISNHLYFYWYRQILGQKVEFLVSFYNNEISEKSEIFDDQFSVERPDGSNFTLKIRSTKLEDSAMYFCASQEGSQFFGPGTRLTVL.

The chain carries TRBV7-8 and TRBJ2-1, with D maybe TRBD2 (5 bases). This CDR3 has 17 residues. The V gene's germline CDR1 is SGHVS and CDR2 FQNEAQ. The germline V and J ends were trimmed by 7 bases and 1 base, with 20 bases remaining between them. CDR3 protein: CASIRNLVGVSYNEQFF. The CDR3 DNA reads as TGTGCCAGCATCAGAAACCTGGTGGGAGTATCCTACAATGAGCAGTTCTTC. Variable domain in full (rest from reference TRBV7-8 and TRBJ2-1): GAGVSQSPRYKVAKRGQDVALRCDPISGHVSLFWYQQALGQGPEFLTYFQNEAQLDKSGLPSDRFFAERPEGSVSTLKIQRTQQEDSAVYLCASIRNLVGVSYNEQFFGPGTRLTVL.

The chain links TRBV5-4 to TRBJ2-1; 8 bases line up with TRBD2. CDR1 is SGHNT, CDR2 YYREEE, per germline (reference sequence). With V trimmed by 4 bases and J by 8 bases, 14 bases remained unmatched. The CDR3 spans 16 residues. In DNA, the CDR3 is TGTGCCAGCAGCCCGACCGGGACTAGAGTTGTCCATGAGCAGTTCTTC. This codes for CASSPTGTRVVHEQFF.

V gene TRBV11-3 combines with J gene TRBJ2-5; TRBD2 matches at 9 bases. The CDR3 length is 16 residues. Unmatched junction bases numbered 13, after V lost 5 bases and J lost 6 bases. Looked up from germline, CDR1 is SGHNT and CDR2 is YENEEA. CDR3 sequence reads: CASSLPFSREGKTQYF. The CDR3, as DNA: TGTGCCAGCAGCCTCCCCTTTTCGCGGGAGGGTAAGACCCAGTACTTC.